This T cell receptor (beta chain) was recorded in a study of T cells after yellow fever vaccination. Germline trimming cut 8 bases from V and 2 bases from J; bases unmatched to any gene: 5. The CDR3 consists of 13 residues. Germline V gives CDR1 SGHVS, CDR2 FQNEAQ. MiXCR, applied by TCRdb to the 5' RACE reads, yields one record per CDR3 protein. The profile shows more than 450,000 distinct CDR3 sequences, around a fifth of them singletons. This clonotype was counted a few times. The J gene is TRBJ1-2, the V gene TRBV7-8, with TRBD1 matching over 7 bases. The sequence came from a man aged 18 to 29 who received the YFV17D yellow fever vaccine. Here the sequenced sample was PBMCs, taken roughly 20 days after the first yellow fever vaccination. The CDR3, as DNA: TGTGCCAGCGGAACAGGGGCCAACTATGGCTACACCTTC. It specifies CASGTGANYGYTF. Together with reference TRBV7-8 and TRBJ1-2, the CDR3 gives the full variable domain: GAGVSQSPRYKVAKRGQDVALRCDPISGHVSLFWYQQALGQGPEFLTYFQNEAQLDKSGLPSDRFFAERPEGSVSTLKIQRTQQEDSAVYLCASGTGANYGYTFGSGTRLTVV.